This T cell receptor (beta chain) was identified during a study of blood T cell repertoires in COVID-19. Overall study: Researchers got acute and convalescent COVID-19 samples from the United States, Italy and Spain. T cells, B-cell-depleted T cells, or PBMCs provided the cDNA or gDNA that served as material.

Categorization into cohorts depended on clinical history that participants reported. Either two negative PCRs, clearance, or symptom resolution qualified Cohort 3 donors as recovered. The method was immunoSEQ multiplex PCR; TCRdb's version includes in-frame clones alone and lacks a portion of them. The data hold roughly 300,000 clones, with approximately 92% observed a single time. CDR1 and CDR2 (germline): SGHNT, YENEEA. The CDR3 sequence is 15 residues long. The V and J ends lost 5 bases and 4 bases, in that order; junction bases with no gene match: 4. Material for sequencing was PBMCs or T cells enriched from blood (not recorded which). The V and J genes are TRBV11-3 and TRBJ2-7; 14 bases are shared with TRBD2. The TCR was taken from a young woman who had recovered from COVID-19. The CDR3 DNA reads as TGTGCCAGCAGCGTGGGACTAGCGGGAGCATACGAGCAGTACTTC. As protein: CASSVGLAGAYEQYF. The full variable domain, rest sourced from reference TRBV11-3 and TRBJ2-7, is EAGVVQSPRYKIIEKKQPVAFWCNPISGHNTLYWYLQNLGQGPELLIRYENEEAVDDSQLPKDRFSAERLKGVDSTLKIQPAELGDSAVYLCASSVGLAGAYEQYFGPGTRLTVT.